The 25 T cell receptor beta chains in this list originate from one sample, sequenced in a study of T-cell memory formation after mild COVID-19 (TCRdb year 2021). Libraries were made using 5' RACE. TCRdb lists the instrument as Illumina NovaSeq 6000. The public reads were reanalyzed by TCRdb: fastp trimming at Q25, MiXCR alignment, in-frame beta chains only. Every CDR3 protein is listed once, alongside the most common genes and DNA of its rows. For this sample the table gives 550,000 to 700,000 distinct CDR3 sequences, of which 17% were detected only once. The ten largest clones capture 8.1% of the sample. Sequencing was done on a sample of PBMCs or a T cell subset sorted from them (not recorded which). The receptors stem from an adult woman who had mild COVID-19 (a few samples of this study predate the infection). The sample titles of this study are shuffled in the database, so cell type and time point are left out; the donor was told from shared clones.

This clonotype has just a few counts. The chain links TRBV7-9 to TRBJ2-1; D not resolved. The ends were cut back, 3 bases at V and 10 bases at J, with 7 bases in the middle. This CDR3 is 11 amino acids long. Per the germline V gene, CDR1 is SEHNR and CDR2 is FQNEAQ (reference sequence). The CDR3 loop reads CASSLRLEQFF. In DNA, the CDR3 is TGTGCCAGCAGCTTGAGACTCGAGCAGTTCTTC. Full variable domain (outside the CDR3, taken from reference TRBV7-9 and TRBJ2-1): DTGVSQNPRHKITKRGQNVTFRCDPISEHNRLYWYRQTLGQGPEFLTYFQNEAQLEKSRLLSDRFSAERPKGSFSTLEIQRTEQGDSAMYLCASSLRLEQFFGPGTRLTVL.

The sample holds many counts of this clonotype. The genes are TRBV9 and TRBJ1-1; a weak D match, TRBD1 (6 bases). The germline CDR1 and CDR2 sequences are SGDLS and YYNGEE. The CDR3 extends over 14 amino acids. V lost 0 bases and J 5 bases, leaving 11 bases between the germline ends. The CDR3 DNA follows: TGTGCCAGCAGCGTAGGGGGGCAGAGAACTGAAGCTTTCTTT. Its protein is CASSVGGQRTEAFF.

This clonotype occurred many times. V usage is TRBV7-2 and J usage is TRBJ2-7; D is possibly TRBD2 (5 bases). CDR3 size: 14 residues. Germline V lookup: CDR1 SGHTA, CDR2 FQGNSA. Deletions cut 1 base from V and 0 bases from J, with 7 bases between. Here the CDR3 reads CASSLDGSSYEQYF. CDR3 DNA: TGTGCCAGCAGCTTAGATGGGAGCTCCTACGAGCAGTACTTC. The whole variable domain, filled in from reference TRBV7-2 and TRBJ2-7, reads GAGVSQSPSNKVTEKGKDVELRCDPISGHTALYWYRQSLGQGLEFLIYFQGNSAPDKSGLPSDRFSAERTGGSVSTLTIQRTQQEDSAVYLCASSLDGSSYEQYFGPGTRLTVT.

The J gene is TRBJ2-2, the V gene TRBV5-1; 10 bases are a match to TRBD2. There are 14 residues in the CDR3. Germline lookup yields CDR1 SGHRS and CDR2 YFSETQ. Trimming cost V 7 bases and J 0 bases; bases outside gene matches: 0. In nucleotides, the CDR3 is TGCGCCAGCGGGACTAGCGCGAACACCGGGGAGCTGTTTTTT. Its translation is CASGTSANTGELFF.

This clonotype was seen a few times. This chain connects TRBV3-1 to TRBJ2-2, with a tentative D call TRBD1 (6 bases). This CDR3 is 16 amino acids long. Germline loops: CDR1 LGHDT, CDR2 YNNKEL (reference sequence). Trimming took off 3 bases at V and 4 bases at J, with 15 bases between the two ends. The CDR3 loop reads CASSHRRTAATGELFF. CDR3 in DNA: TGTGCCAGCAGCCACCGAAGGACAGCGGCCACCGGGGAGCTGTTTTTT.

As DNA, the CDR3 is TGTGCCAGCAGCCAATTATTTACGGGTTATGGCTACACCTTC. This translates into CASSQLFTGYGYTF. J is TRBJ1-2 and V is TRBV7-8; D gene ambiguous. From germline, CDR1 is SGHVS and CDR2 FQNEAQ. The CDR3 loop spans 14 amino acids. Deletions cut 5 bases from V and 5 bases from J, with 15 bases between.

CDR3 bases: TGCGCCAGCAGCTTGGGGCTAGCGGGGTTGTACAATGAGCAGTTCTTC. It encodes CASSLGLAGLYNEQFF. The genes are TRBV5-1 and TRBJ2-1; 9 bases are a match to TRBD2. The V gene end was trimmed by 0 bases and the J gene end by 4 bases; junction bases not matched to a gene: 5. From germline, CDR1 is SGHRS and CDR2 YFSETQ. The CDR3 is made up of 16 amino acids. Full variable domain (rest looked up from reference TRBV5-1 and TRBJ2-1): KAGVTQTPRYLIKTRGQQVTLSCSPISGHRSVSWYQQTPGQGLQFLFEYFSETQRNKGNFPGRFSGRQFSNSRSEMNVSTLELGDSALYLCASSLGLAGLYNEQFFGPGTRLTVL.

The chain carries TRBV15 and TRBJ2-3; 11 nucleotides agree with TRBD1. The CDR3 is made up of 16 amino acids. CDR1 and CDR2 from the germline V gene are LNHNV and YYDKDF (reference sequence). V was pared by 3 bases and J by 5 bases, with 7 bases of the junction left unmatched. CDR3 amino acids: CATSREGQGVGDTQYF. CDR3 bases: TGTGCCACCAGCAGGGAGGGACAGGGGGTTGGAGATACGCAGTATTTT.

The table lists this clonotype with a few counts. V and J are TRBV6-5 and TRBJ2-1; TRBD2 matches at 7 bases. V lost 0 bases, J lost 1 base, and 6 bases stayed unmatched. The CDR3 extends over 17 amino acids. Looked up from germline, CDR1 is MNHEY and CDR2 is SVGAGI. The CDR3 loop reads CASSYSRLAISYNEQFF. CDR3 sequence (DNA): TGTGCCAGCAGTTACTCGAGACTAGCAATATCCTACAATGAGCAGTTCTTC.

This sequence joins TRBV10-3 and TRBJ2-7; D is unclear. Germline V CDR1 and CDR2: ENHRY, SYGVKD. The CDR3 length is 12 residues. Trimming removed 2 bases from V and 6 bases from J, with 8 bases in between. CDR3 nucleotides: TGTGCCATCAGTGAGCCCTTGGGCGAGCAGTACTTC. This gives the protein CAISEPLGEQYF.

The genes are TRBV7-9 and TRBJ1-6; tentatively, D is TRBD1 (6 bases). The V gene lost 4 bases and the J gene lost 9 bases, with 19 bases spanning the gap. CDR1 and CDR2 from the germline V gene are SEHNR and FQNEAQ (reference sequence). The CDR3 is 16 residues long. The CDR3 coding sequence is TGTGCCAGCAGCTCCGAACAACGGGGGGCAGGTTCACCCCTCCACTTT. This sequence encodes CASSSEQRGAGSPLHF.

The chain links TRBV18 to TRBJ1-1; D may be TRBD1 (5 bases). Trimming stripped 0 bases from V and 4 bases from J, with 12 bases between. Germline CDR1 and CDR2: KGHSH and LQKENI. This CDR3 is 15 amino acids long. Here the CDR3 DNA reads TGTGCCAGCTCACCACCGGGGATGGGGGGCACTGAAGCTTTCTTT. Translated: CASSPPGMGGTEAFF.

This clonotype showed up just a few times. This chain links TRBV12-3 or TRBV12-4 with TRBJ2-7; maybe TRBD1 (7 bases). This CDR3 is built from 15 residues. Trimming removed 6 bases at V and 6 bases at J, with 21 bases between. The DNA of the CDR3 is TGTGCCAGCAGCTCCCAGGGGGGTCCCAGAGGCGAGCAGTACTTC. The encoded protein is CASSSQGGPRGEQYF.

This clonotype occurred a few times. One end of the junction is discordant with germline, which a read error may explain. CDR3 nucleotide sequence: TGTGCCAGCAGTGTAGCGGGAGGGTCCAATGAGCAGTTCTTC. It encodes CASSVAGGSNEQFF. This rearrangement joins TRBV12-3 or TRBV12-4 to TRBJ2-1, with 11 bases aligning to TRBD2. This CDR3 is built from 14 residues.

This clonotype turned up a few times. The V call is TRBV23-1, the J call TRBJ1-4, with 7 bases fitting TRBD1. TRBV23-1 is an open reading frame, and its role is uncertain. This CDR3 has 15 amino acids. With 0 bases clipped from V and 2 bases from J, the junction kept 0 bases outside the gene matches. The CDR3 loop reads CASSQSTGTNEKLFF. The CDR3 nucleotides read TGCGCCAGCAGTCAATCGACAGGGACTAATGAAAAACTGTTTTTT.

V and J are TRBV12-3 or TRBV12-4 and TRBJ1-1; 12 bases align to TRBD1. This CDR3 has 16 residues. Trimming removed 6 bases from V and 4 bases from J; junction bases left unmatched: 9. The CDR3 nucleotides read TGTGCCAGCAGCGCGGGACAGGGGGCGCGTGGCACTGAAGCTTTCTTT. As protein: CASSAGQGARGTEAFF.

Remarks on this clonotype: One junction end disagrees with the germline gene, perhaps due to a read error. The V call is TRBV5-6, the J call TRBJ2-3; TRBD1 is a possible D gene (5 bases). The CDR3 totals 15 residues. Per the germline V gene, CDR1 is SGHDT and CDR2 is YYEEEE. This CDR3 reads CASSLVGAPTDTKYF. The CDR3 DNA follows: TGTGCCAGCAGCTTGGTAGGGGCCCCCACAGATACGAAGTATTTT.

This clonotype was counted between two and nine times. Here the CDR3 DNA reads TGCAGTGCTAGAGTTCGGGGGGTCGAAGCTTTCTTT. Its translation: CSARVRGVEAFF. The chain is built from TRBV20-1 and TRBJ1-1; weak D call: TRBD1 (5 bases). Germline-derived CDR1 and CDR2 are DFQATT and SNEGSKA (reference sequence). The CDR3 totals 12 residues. V gave up 1 base and J gave up 8 bases, with 11 bases separating them.

The chain combines TRBV7-2 with TRBJ2-3; 14 bases align to TRBD2. CDR1 and CDR2 from the germline V gene are SGHTA and FQGNSA. Trimming took 4 bases from V and 5 from J; bases not matched to a gene: 8. The CDR3 length is 17 residues. The CDR3 sequence is CASSSPGLAGVGDTQYF. Here the CDR3 DNA reads TGTGCCAGCAGCTCACCGGGACTAGCGGGAGTTGGAGATACGCAGTATTTT.

The rearrangement links TRBV2 to TRBJ2-2; D is possibly TRBD1 (5 bases). This CDR3 contains 14 residues. Between the trimmed V and J ends, which lost 2 bases and 7 bases, there was a span of 11 bases. Germline loops: CDR1 SNHLY, CDR2 FYNNEI. The CDR3 bases are TGTGCCAGCAGTGAACAGGGAAGGAACGGGGAGCTGTTTTTT. Its protein product is CASSEQGRNGELFF.

This clonotype has ten or more counts. V and J are TRBV20-1 and TRBJ2-2; unclear D gene. The CDR3 contains 15 residues. V lost 0 bases, J lost 4 bases, and 12 bases lay in between. CDR1 DFQATT and CDR2 SNEGSKA come from the germline V gene (reference sequence). The CDR3 region has the DNA TGCAGTGCTAGAGATCGGCGGCAGGCCACCGGGGAGCTGTTTTTT. As protein: CSARDRRQATGELFF.

A few counts support this clonotype. The chain employs TRBV27 and TRBJ2-1; 11 positions agree with TRBD2. The CDR3 totals 16 residues. CDR1 and CDR2 (germline): MNHEY, SMNVEV (reference sequence). V lost 8 bases and J lost 2; bases outside the gene matches: 8. The CDR3 here is CASGTSGWRPYNEQFF. In DNA form, the CDR3 reads TGTGCCAGCGGGACTAGCGGTTGGAGGCCCTACAATGAGCAGTTCTTC.

There are many counts of this clonotype. This chain uses TRBV4-3 with TRBJ2-2; 9 bases fit TRBD2. Germline trimming cut 1 base from V and 1 base from J; bases unmatched to any gene: 4. The germline gives CDR1 LGHNA, CDR2 YSLEER. The length of the CDR3 is 17 residues. The CDR3 loop is CASSQGFSGRNTGELFF. The DNA of the CDR3 is TGCGCCAGCAGCCAAGGCTTTAGCGGGAGGAACACCGGGGAGCTGTTTTTT.

This clonotype has only a few counts. This sequence joins TRBV19 and TRBJ2-6; the D is unclear. The CDR3 length is 14 residues. Germline CDR1 is LNHDA and CDR2 is SQIVND (reference sequence). V dropped 3 bases and J dropped 4 bases, with 7 bases sitting between them. CDR3 amino acids: CASSIPLGANVLTF. In nucleotides, the CDR3 is TGTGCCAGTAGTATCCCTCTGGGGGCCAACGTCCTGACTTTC.

This clonotype was counted between two and nine times. The chain is built from TRBV27 and TRBJ2-7; D gene ambiguous. Trimming removed 2 bases at V and 3 bases at J, with 14 bases between. Germline CDR1 reads MNHEY; CDR2 reads SMNVEV (reference sequence). The CDR3 totals 15 residues. CDR3 sequence reads: CASSLVAAINYEQYF. CDR3 bases: TGTGCCAGCAGTTTAGTGGCGGCAATAAACTACGAGCAGTACTTC.